A single sample gave rise to the 5 T cell receptor beta chains below, sequenced in a study of blood T cells in healthy people across ages. Next came a second PCR, run for 7 to 11 cycles, which used a sample-barcoded 5' primer along with a J-beta primer mix. TCRdb passed the 5' RACE reads through MiXCR, listing each CDR3 protein once. The sample has 500,000 to 650,000 distinct CDR3 sequences, about 28% seen once. The sample also formed part of further work on T cells of mothers and their children.

Sample: blood. These receptors were obtained from a boy younger than 10 in good health.

The chain combines TRBV9 with TRBJ2-5, with D maybe TRBD1 (7 bases). Trimming removed 3 bases from V and 1 base from J, with 13 bases in between. The CDR3 runs to 15 residues. Germline V gene lookup returns CDR1 SGDLS and CDR2 YYNGEE. CDR3 DNA sequence: TGTGCCAGCAGCGGGGACCAGGGGGGCCAAGAGACCCAGTACTTC. Protein product: CASSGDQGGQETQYF.

This rearrangement joins TRBV15 to TRBJ1-1; D may be TRBD1 (5 bases). V was cut by 0 bases and J by 0 bases, with 11 bases left in between. CDR1 and CDR2 from the germline V gene are LNHNV and YYDKDF (reference sequence). There are 16 residues in the CDR3. Here the CDR3 DNA reads TGTGCCACCAGCAGAGATCATCGGGGGATGAACACTGAAGCTTTCTTT. It yields the protein CATSRDHRGMNTEAFF.

This clonotype was picked up a small number of times. V is TRBV29-1 and J is TRBJ2-4; D unresolved. The CDR3 contains 11 residues. V lost 3 bases and J 6 bases, leaving 6 bases between the germline ends. Germline values: CDR1 SQVTM, CDR2 ANQGSEA. The CDR3 loop is CSVEVGNIQYF. The CDR3 DNA reads TGCAGCGTTGAGGTGGGAAACATTCAGTACTTC.

CDR3 sequence: CASSEEVQRKETQYF. In DNA, the CDR3 is TGTGCCAGCAGTGAAGAAGTACAGCGCAAAGAGACCCAGTACTTC. The chain employs TRBV6-1 and TRBJ2-1, with unresolved D. The better agreement between TRBJ2-5 and the DNA end casts doubt on the J call. This CDR3 spans 15 amino acids. Germline CDR1 and CDR2: MNHNS and SASEGT.

This rearrangement joins TRBV19 to TRBJ2-3; weak D call: TRBD2 (5 bases). The CDR3 is 14 residues long. Per germline, CDR1 LNHDA and CDR2 SQIVND (reference sequence). Trimming stripped 4 bases from V and 3 bases from J, with 11 bases between. The CDR3 loop is CASSRETGTDTQYF. The CDR3 DNA is TGTGCCAGTAGTAGGGAGACCGGAACAGATACGCAGTATTTT.